This T cell receptor beta chain was obtained from a study of T-cell reconstitution after alpha-beta-depleted transplantation in children. Overall study findings and caveats: One year after transplant, T-cell counts and diversity came mostly from newly produced T cells.

The length of the CDR3 is 15 residues. Germline values: CDR1 SNHLY, CDR2 FYNNEI. V was pared by 4 bases and J by 4 bases, with 9 bases of the junction left unmatched. The TCRbeta library was prepared with unique molecular identifiers. Using its own MiXCR run on the PCR reads, TCRdb lists one record per CDR3 protein. The table has about a million distinct CDR3 sequences, roughly 31% seen once. This clonotype was detected once. Its antigen remains unidentified. The rearrangement uses TRBV2 and TRBJ2-7; 8 bases agree with TRBD1. The TCR originated in a boy under three years old who had a stem cell transplant for SCID, so the T cells may come from the graft donor. Here the sequenced sample was PBMCs, mostly from graft donor cells, taken 360 days after TCRalphabeta/CD19-depleted stem cell transplant. The CDR3 is CASSGTTGAEYEQYF. The DNA of the CDR3 is TGTGCCAGCAGTGGGACGACAGGGGCGGAATACGAGCAGTACTTC.